This T cell receptor beta chain derives from a study of shared T cell receptors in the human thymus. The repertoire was sequenced with immunoSEQ multiplex PCR; TCRdb's copy has only in-frame clones and lacks some. The data hold approximately 760,000 clones, with approximately 85% observed a single time. Trimming cost V 0 bases and J 0 bases; bases outside gene matches: 2. Per the germline V gene, CDR1 is SGHRS and CDR2 is YFSETQ. The CDR3 loop spans 15 amino acids. The sample was also linked to a second study, of human thymus T cells. That publication notes: Donation was from healthy Finnish infants who were having corrective surgery that addressed congenital heart defects. It was from resections taken during corrective heart surgery that the thymus tissue came. Usage of V and J genes appeared biased in thymic and blood repertoires. Overlap was high between thymic repertoires from unrelated individuals, as reported in related research.

The clonotype comes from a girl less than two years old with a congenital heart defect. V usage is TRBV5-1 and J usage is TRBJ1-2, with 7 positions matching TRBD1. The sequencing sample was made of thymocytes. As DNA, the CDR3 is TGCGCCAGCAGCTTGGGGGACAGTACTAACTATGGCTACACCTTC. This gives the protein CASSLGDSTNYGYTF.